This T cell receptor (beta chain) was profiled in a study of T cells in Graves' hyperthyroidism and ophthalmopathy (dated by TCRdb to between 2018 and 2020). Regarding the complete study: Peripheral blood samples were taken at the time of initial diagnosis, prior to any treatment. To identify TCR V-J signatures that set the groups apart, the researchers used a discovery cohort of 90 to 100 patients, made up of around 40 with Graves' ophthalmopathy and 57 with stable Graves' hyperthyroidism. Whether ophthalmopathy could be predicted prospectively was tested in an independent validation cohort made up of roughly 19 hyperthyroidism patients plus 17 patients who later progressed to ophthalmopathy. The 100 or so discovery patients were randomly split 7:3 into training and test sets. In roughly six Graves' hyperthyroidism patients, the study also compared T-cell repertoires from thyroid tissue with T-cell repertoires from blood. After blood sampling, hyperthyroidism patients were treated with methimazole at a starting dose of 30 mg daily, and ophthalmopathy patients were treated with high-dose intravenous methylprednisolone. TCR Vbeta CDR3 sequencing of approximately 140 peripheral blood samples (fewer than 45 ophthalmopathy, about 80 hyperthyroidism and some 17 progressor patients) is reported in the paper. The paper as a whole reports these results and caveats: Most expanded thyroid clonotypes (frequency above 0.001) were also detected in blood, a finding suggesting that blood repertoires may reflect thyroid immune responses. A model built on a 13 V-J signature distinguished ophthalmopathy from stable hyperthyroidism, reaching roughly 88% sensitivity and around 81% specificity in cross-validation and 80%/75% in testing. Sample size was not statistically predetermined, and investigators were not blinded to group allocation. During validation, the model predicted progression to ophthalmopathy a median of about 6.5 months ahead of onset, with around 70% sensitivity and almost 75% specificity.

This clonotype has a count of ten or more. Its antigen is unknown. No base-level quality is on record; no much larger clone is a single base apart. Ophthalmopathy patients had moderately to severely active disease, Clinical Activity Score of at least 3, NOSPECS grade of at least 4, and duration under 3 months. Patients with uncontrolled infections, other autoimmune diseases, pregnancy or lactation were excluded. Diagnoses were established on the basis of clinical symptoms, serum thyroxine and TRAb, thyroid ultrasound, and orbital computed tomography. PBMCs were isolated from 7.5 to 10 ml of fresh peripheral blood by Ficoll-Paque density gradient centrifugation. Trizol reagent was used to extract total RNA, and RNA quality was then checked on an Agilent 2100 Bioanalyzer. The CDR3 has 12 amino acids, counting the end cysteine and phenylalanine. Of the read, only the CDR3 DNA is kept; its 36 bases are in frame from base 1. V is reduced by 5 bases and J by 6 bases, leaving a spacing of 12 bases between them. CDR1 DFQATT and CDR2 SNEGSKA are derived from the germline V gene (reference sequence).

The TCR beta CDR3 regions were amplified from RNA transcripts. A first-round RT-PCR of the TCR CDR3 used the HTBI primer set with the Qiagen OneStep RT-PCR kit. A second multiplex PCR round built the libraries, followed by size selection and purification. Sequencing of the libraries was done on an Illumina HiSeq2000 using paired-end 100 bp reads. Under the source paper's analysis protocol: SOAPnuke was used to process the raw data, removing reads that contained adapters or uncalled bases, had a mean Phred below 15, or lacked an exact match to the constant primer or identifier. High-quality paired reads were merged with COPE v1.2.5, and unique nucleotide sequences were defined as clonotypes. MiTCR v1.1 was used to align the clonotypes against IMGT TRBV, TRBD and TRBJ reference segments. Only V-J combinations with frequency above 0.0001, covering 99% to 99.2% of repertoires, were analysed. The TCS score was defined as F50 (clonal expansion) divided by E x V (chaos), with BLOSUM62-based TCRdist calculated between CDR3 peptides within each V-J. Welch's t-statistics and random forest reduced roughly 500 V-J features to 13, which were used in a naive Bayes classifier (R e1071). The public reads were reanalyzed by TCRdb: fastp trimming at Q25, MiXCR alignment, in-frame beta chains only. Rows merge per CDR3 protein into single entries with the most common DNA and genes. The V and J calls were not made by the authors but by TCRdb's processing. Within this sample are about 610,000 distinct CDR3 sequences, with more than 15% of them counted one time only. The ten largest clonotypes hold 2.5% to 4% of the sample.

Sequenced input: blood. Rearrangement joined TRBV20-1 to TRBJ2-3; the D gene identity is not certain. The TCR originated in a woman between 40 and 55 years old with Graves' ophthalmopathy. In nucleotides, the sequence is TGCAGTGCTGGGCCCCCCGGGGATACGCAGTATTTT. Translated, this is CSAGPPGDTQYF.